This T cell receptor beta chain was identified during a study of T cells in placental villitis. The germline V gene encodes CDR1 MGHRA and CDR2 YSYEKL. Unmatched junction bases numbered 15, after V lost 3 bases and J lost 10 bases. The CDR3 is 17 amino acids. Sequencing used immunoSEQ v4. The protocol was immunoSEQ multiplex PCR, while the TCRdb copy is restricted to in-frame clones and leaves out a portion. The data hold around 2,500 clones, with about 81% observed a single time. The source material was placental tissue containing maternal and fetal cells. The genes are TRBV4-1 and TRBJ1-6; TRBD1 agrees at 7 bases. The TCR was taken from a human patient with infectious villitis; the placental T cells may come from both mother and fetus. The chain's CDR3 is CASSQIRDSYGNSPLHF. CDR3 nucleotide sequence: TGCGCCAGCAGCCAGATCCGGGACAGCTACGGTAACTCACCCCTCCACTTT.